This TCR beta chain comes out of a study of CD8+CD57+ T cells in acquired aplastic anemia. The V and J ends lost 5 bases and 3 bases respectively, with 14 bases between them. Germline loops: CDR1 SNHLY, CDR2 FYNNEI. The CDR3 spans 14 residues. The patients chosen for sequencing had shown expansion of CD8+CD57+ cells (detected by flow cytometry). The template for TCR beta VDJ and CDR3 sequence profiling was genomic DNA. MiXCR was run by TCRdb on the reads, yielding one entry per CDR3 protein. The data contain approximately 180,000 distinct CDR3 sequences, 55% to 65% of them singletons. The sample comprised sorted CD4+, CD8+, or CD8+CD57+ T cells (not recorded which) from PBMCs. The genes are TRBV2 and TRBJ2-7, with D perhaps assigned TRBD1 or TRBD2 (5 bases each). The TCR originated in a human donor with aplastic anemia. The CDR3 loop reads CASSKEDTFYEQYF. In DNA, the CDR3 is TGTGCCAGCAGTAAGGAGGACACGTTCTACGAGCAGTACTTC.